This TCR beta chain was sequenced during a study of blood T cell repertoires in COVID-19. Study context: Spain, Italy and the United States supplied samples that represented acute and convalescent COVID-19. Sources were T cells, B-cell-depleted T cells, or PBMCs; the material itself was cDNA or gDNA.

Original methodology: How many nucleated cells were present was estimated from reference gene primer amplification. The repertoire was sequenced with immunoSEQ multiplex PCR; TCRdb's copy has only in-frame clones and lacks some. V, J and clone size are those of that table, while D and trimming were read from the DNA. The sample contains 26,000 or so clones, around 90% of which appear only once. Germline V gene lookup returns CDR1 LNHDA and CDR2 SQIVND (reference sequence). The V gene end was trimmed by 7 bases and the J gene end by 5 bases; junction bases not matched to a gene: 4. The CDR3 runs to 13 residues.

Sequences were obtained from peripheral blood. The sequence was obtained from a human donor in a cohort sampled during active COVID-19. This chain connects TRBV19 to TRBJ1-5, with TRBD1 identical over 8 bases. The CDR3 nucleotides read TGTGCCAGTAATCCGACAGGGGATCAGCCCCAGCATTTT. It is translated as CASNPTGDQPQHF.